This passage covers 2 T cell receptor beta chains from one sample sequenced in a study of tumor-infiltrating lymphocytes in localized non-small cell lung cancer. Sequenced by immunoSEQ multiplex PCR; TCRdb stores in-frame clones only, minus some. The sample records around 21,000 clones, approximately 80% being singletons. The sample consisted of lung tumor tissue. The receptors stem from a human donor with non-small cell lung cancer.

This clone was found once. V is TRBV30 and J is TRBJ1-2, with 8 nucleotides matching TRBD1. Germline V gene lookup returns CDR1 GTSNPN and CDR2 SVGIG (reference sequence). The CDR3 sequence is 12 residues long. The junction had 6 bases not matched to a gene; V was cut back by 4 bases and J by 8 bases. The CDR3 sequence is CAWNKDRDGYTF. DNA for the CDR3: TGTGCCTGGAATAAGGACAGGGACGGCTACACCTTC.

The CDR3 here is CASSSTGTSGRISDTQYF. CDR3 coding DNA: TGTGCCAGTAGTTCCACCGGGACTAGCGGGAGGATTTCAGATACGCAGTATTTT. The chain carries TRBV19 and TRBJ2-3; TRBD2 aligns across 15 bases. The CDR3 has 18 amino acids. The J segment lost 4 bases and the V segment lost 5 bases, leaving 10 bases of the junction unmatched. Per germline, CDR1 LNHDA and CDR2 SQIVND (reference sequence).